Each of the 21 T cell receptor beta chains below was sequenced from the same sample in a study of T cell therapy after organ transplantation. Their specific antigens are unknown. The protocol was immunoSEQ multiplex PCR, while the TCRdb copy is restricted to in-frame clones and leaves out a portion. The data contain 50,000 or so clones, 94% of them singletons. Sequences were derived from CD8+ T cells from blood, sampled before autologous CMV-specific T cell therapy. The receptor source for this set is a human patient who had received a solid organ transplant and had CMV disease.

J is TRBJ2-7 and V is TRBV9, with 7 bases fitting TRBD1. Germline assignment: CDR1 SGDLS and CDR2 YYNGEE. This CDR3 spans 13 amino acids. Trimming cost V 0 bases and J 3 bases; bases outside gene matches: 0. The CDR3 bases are TGTGCCAGCAGCGTAGGGGACAGCTACGAGCAGTACTTC. Translation gives CASSVGDSYEQYF.

The chain employs TRBV6-5 and TRBJ2-2; possibly TRBD1 for D (7 bases). The CDR3 runs to 15 residues. Trimming removed 2 bases at V and 8 bases at J, with 15 bases between. The germline CDR1 and CDR2 sequences are MNHEY and SVGAGI. Written as DNA, the CDR3 is TGTGCCAGCAGTTACCAACTGACAGGGAGGGGGGAGCTGTTTTTT. As protein: CASSYQLTGRGELFF.

The V gene is TRBV11-3, the J gene TRBJ2-3; D is unresolved. Trimming pared 2 bases from V and 5 bases from J, leaving 8 bases between. The CDR3 length is 13 residues. CDR1 and CDR2 (germline): SGHNT, YENEEA. CDR3: CASSLPGGDTQYF. The CDR3 nucleotides are TGTGCCAGCAGCTTACCCGGTGGAGATACGCAGTATTTT. Complete variable domain (other parts from reference TRBV11-3 and TRBJ2-3): EAGVVQSPRYKIIEKKQPVAFWCNPISGHNTLYWYLQNLGQGPELLIRYENEEAVDDSQLPKDRFSAERLKGVDSTLKIQPAELGDSAVYLCASSLPGGDTQYFGPGTRLTVL.

The chain employs TRBV6-5 and TRBJ2-1; a weak D match, TRBD2 (5 bases). Trimming shortened V by 6 bases and J by 4 bases, and 16 bases separated the two germline ends. Germline V gene lookup returns CDR1 MNHEY and CDR2 SVGAGI. The CDR3 runs to 15 residues. CDR3 amino acids: CASSTAGNGYNEQFF. DNA for the CDR3: TGTGCCAGCAGCACGGCCGGGAATGGGTACAATGAGCAGTTCTTC.

The chain joins TRBV10-3 to TRBJ1-1, with D hard to call. The length of the CDR3 is 15 residues. The germline V gene has CDR1 ENHRY and CDR2 SYGVKD. V lost 0 bases and J lost 1, with 9 bases in between. The CDR3, as DNA: TGTGCCATCAGTGAGTCGCCGAGTAGGAACACTGAAGCTTTCTTT. It encodes CAISESPSRNTEAFF.

The rearrangement links TRBV4-1 to TRBJ1-1; D is undetermined. The CDR3 is made up of 16 amino acids. V was shortened by 3 bases and J by 1 base, with 15 bases between the two germline ends. Looked up from germline, CDR1 is MGHRA and CDR2 is YSYEKL. CDR3 nucleotide sequence: TGCGCCAGCAGCCAGCTAGAGGGCAGCCGGAACACTGAAGCTTTCTTT. It translates to CASSQLEGSRNTEAFF.

The V call is TRBV15, the J call TRBJ1-1, with D unresolved. The V end lost 4 bases, the J end lost 0 bases, and 12 bases lay between the germline ends. Per the germline V gene, CDR1 is LNHNV and CDR2 is YYDKDF (reference sequence). This CDR3 contains 15 residues. DNA for the CDR3: TGTGCCACCAGCATGTACACAACCGTGAACACTGAAGCTTTCTTT. Residues: CATSMYTTVNTEAFF.

The chain combines TRBV30 with TRBJ2-7; no reliable D call. The CDR3 is 11 residues long. Trimming left V 1 base short and J 6 bases short, with 7 bases between. Germline CDR1 and CDR2: GTSNPN and SVGIG (reference sequence). CDR3 residues: CAWSAQTEQYF. The CDR3 DNA follows: TGTGCCTGGAGTGCCCAGACCGAGCAGTACTTC. The variable domain in full, with the rest retrieved from reference TRBV30 and TRBJ2-7, is SQTIHQWPATLVQPVGSPLSLECTVEGTSNPNLYWYRQAAGRGLQLLFYSVGIGQISSEVPQNLSASRPQDRQFILSSKKLLLSDSGFYLCAWSAQTEQYFGPGTRLTVT.

CDR3 region: CATSRTQWTTNEKLFF. The CDR3 region has the DNA TGTGCCACCAGCAGAACCCAGTGGACAACTAATGAAAAACTGTTTTTT. This rearrangement joins TRBV15 to TRBJ1-4; D call uncertain. The CDR3 runs to 16 residues. V lost 2 bases to trimming and J lost 0 bases, with 10 bases between them. Germline V gene sequence: CDR1 LNHNV, CDR2 YYDKDF (reference sequence).

The CDR3 region has the DNA TGTGCCAGCAGTGTGGGACAGTACTACAATGAGCAGTTCTTC. Translation: CASSVGQYYNEQFF. The chain joins TRBV6-4 to TRBJ2-1; 7 bases map to TRBD1. With V trimmed by 4 bases and J by 3 bases, 3 bases remained unmatched. CDR1 and CDR2 (germline): MRHNA, SNTAGT. The CDR3 is made up of 14 amino acids.

This CDR3 is CASSSGGSPGTEAFF. CDR3 in DNA: TGTGCCAGCAGTTCAGGTGGCAGTCCTGGCACTGAAGCTTTCTTT. The rearrangement uses TRBV7-3 and TRBJ1-1; D remains ambiguous. Trimming pared 6 bases from V and 4 bases from J, leaving 18 bases between. CDR3 size: 15 residues. Germline-derived CDR1 and CDR2 are SGHTA and FQGTGA.

The CDR3 loop reads CASSPNRGTLNTEAFF. CDR3 DNA: TGTGCCAGCAGCCCCAACCGCGGAACCCTGAACACTGAAGCTTTCTTT. The rearrangement joins TRBV7-9 to TRBJ1-1; D remains ambiguous. CDR3 length: 16 residues. Germline V lookup: CDR1 SEHNR, CDR2 FQNEAQ (reference sequence). Trimming left V 5 bases short and J 0 bases short, with 16 bases between.

This sequence joins TRBV11-2 and TRBJ1-2, with 10 nucleotides matching TRBD1. The CDR3 spans 15 residues. The junction had 8 bases not matched to a gene; V was cut back by 5 bases and J by 5 bases. The germline V gene encodes CDR1 SGHAT and CDR2 FQNNGV. In nucleotides, the CDR3 is TGTGCCAGCAGCATCCGGGACAGGGGAGGGTATGGCTACACCTTC. Its translation is CASSIRDRGGYGYTF.

The chain carries TRBV11-3 and TRBJ2-7; a possible D gene is TRBD2 (6 bases). CDR3 length: 14 amino acids. Germline CDR1 and CDR2: SGHNT and YENEEA. Between the trimmed V and J ends, which lost 3 bases and 3 bases, there was a span of 12 bases. The CDR3 DNA sequence: TGTGCCAGCAGCTTTGGAGGGGTTCTCTACGAGCAGTACTTC. As protein: CASSFGGVLYEQYF.

J is TRBJ2-3 and V is TRBV27; 15 positions agree with TRBD2. CDR3 length: 18 amino acids. Germline V gives CDR1 MNHEY, CDR2 SMNVEV (reference sequence). V lost 7 bases, J lost 0 bases, and 8 bases stayed unmatched. In DNA form, the CDR3 reads TGTGCCAGCAAGGGACTAGCGGGAGGAGGGGCTAGCACAGATACGCAGTATTTT. Translation: CASKGLAGGGASTDTQYF.

The chain carries TRBV6-1 and TRBJ2-7, with 9 bases fitting TRBD1. Germline lookup yields CDR1 MNHNS and CDR2 SASEGT. With 2 bases clipped from V and 1 base from J, the junction kept 3 bases outside the gene matches. The CDR3 consists of 15 residues. The chain's CDR3 is CASSEYGTGSYEQYF. The CDR3 DNA reads TGTGCCAGCAGTGAATATGGGACAGGGTCCTACGAGCAGTACTTC.

The chain couples TRBV4-3 to TRBJ2-3; 14 bases align to TRBD2. The CDR3 loop spans 18 amino acids. Germline values: CDR1 LGHNA, CDR2 YSLEER. The ends lost 2 bases at V and 5 bases at J; junction bases unmatched: 9. For the CDR3, the DNA is TGCGCCAGCAGCCAACTCACCGGACTAGCGGGGGGACGAGATACGCAGTATTTT. This codes for CASSQLTGLAGGRDTQYF.

The chain carries TRBV7-9 and TRBJ1-1, with D hard to call. Trimming removed 0 bases at V and 7 bases at J, with 6 bases between. The CDR3 spans 12 residues. Germline CDR1 reads SEHNR; CDR2 reads FQNEAQ (reference sequence). CDR3: CASSLAQLEAFF. The CDR3 DNA follows: TGTGCCAGCAGCTTAGCACAGCTTGAAGCTTTCTTT.

This chain connects TRBV15 to TRBJ1-6; 8 positions match TRBD1. J gave up 12 bases and V 0 bases, and 13 bases lay outside the gene matches. Germline-derived CDR1 and CDR2 are LNHNV and YYDKDF (reference sequence). The CDR3 totals 17 residues. CDR3 in DNA: TGTGCCACCAGCAGAGATATTTCGCCAGGGGGCCCGTTACCCCTCCACTTT. Protein product: CATSRDISPGGPLPLHF.

V and J are TRBV4-3 and TRBJ2-1; D is undetermined. V lost 1 base and J lost 7, with 11 bases in between. There are 14 residues in the CDR3. CDR1 and CDR2 from the germline V gene are LGHNA and YSLEER. The CDR3 is CASSQGPLGNEQFF. As DNA, the CDR3 is TGCGCCAGCAGCCAAGGACCTCTGGGTAATGAGCAGTTCTTC.

The chain combines TRBV7-9 with TRBJ1-1, with D perhaps matching TRBD1 (6 bases). The CDR3 has 14 amino acids. The V end was cut by 2 bases, the J end by 8 bases, with 15 bases between. The germline gives CDR1 SEHNR, CDR2 FQNEAQ (reference sequence). In DNA form, the CDR3 reads TGTGCCAGCAGCTTATCCTCCAGGGGCTCCGAAGCTTTCTTT. Translation: CASSLSSRGSEAFF.